The clone carrying this T cell receptor beta chain was counted a few times. The data are from a study of T cell changes during pregnancy in multiple sclerosis. The CDR3 length is 13 residues. Trimming took 6 bases from V and 9 from J, leaving 12 bases between them. CDR1 and CDR2 (germline): SGHTA, FQGNSA. Here immunoSEQ multiplex PCR was the method, and the copy in TCRdb shows in-frame clones only, minus some. The sample holds about 100,000 clones, about nine tenths seen once. The sample in question was peripheral blood, obtained after pregnancy. The TCR originated in a female donor with multiple sclerosis, enrolled in a pregnancy study. The chain uses TRBV7-2 and TRBJ1-6; TRBD1 might be the D (5 bases). The CDR3 spells CASRRLGGSPLHF. The DNA for the CDR3 is TGTGCCAGCAGGCGGCTGGGGGGTTCACCCCTCCACTTT.